This TCR beta chain is drawn from a study of T cells in localized non-small cell lung cancer. General study results and limits: A median of approximately 54 clones ranked among the top 100 in tumor appeared in adjacent lung. Measurement of T cell clonality placed uninvolved adjacent lung highest, above the level in tumor. Heterogeneity remains possible because sequencing was limited to only one tumor region. Increased T cell density in blood showed an association with longer overall survival.

Clones were sequenced by immunoSEQ multiplex PCR, and TCRdb holds only the in-frame ones, with some missing. This sample yields 20,000 to 30,000 clones, of which 65% to 85% are seen a single time; 4.8% belongs to the top ten. J was trimmed by 7 bases and V by 2 bases; bases with no gene match: 1. CDR1 and CDR2 (germline): SGHVS, FQNEAQ. CDR3 length: 12 amino acids. In regard to this clone: The antigen remains undetermined.

Sequencing used PBMCs, obtained before any cancer treatment. The source is a man between 40 and 70 years old with stage II lung adenocarcinoma. This chain uses TRBV7-8 with TRBJ1-2, with 7 positions matching TRBD1. CDR3 in amino acids: CASSLQGGGYTF. Here the CDR3 DNA reads TGTGCCAGCAGCTTACAGGGGGGTGGCTACACCTTC.